Listed here are 27 T cell receptor beta chains from one sample, sequenced in a study of cytomegalovirus exposure and HLA in healthy donors. Primers for the PCR totalled 60 Vbeta and 13 Jbeta. Measured with immunoSEQ multiplex PCR; TCRdb has only the in-frame clones, and not every one. The clone table shows 80,000 or so clones, with the ten largest holding roughly an eighth. Specimen: PBMCs. The receptor source for this set is a man in his fifties in good health and CMV-seropositive.

The chain joins TRBV19 to TRBJ2-6, with D unclear. Germline V gene sequence: CDR1 LNHDA, CDR2 SQIVND (reference sequence). V dropped 5 bases and J dropped 2 bases, with 7 bases sitting between them. The CDR3 has 14 amino acids. CDR3 coding DNA: TGTGCCAGTAGTCCCTCCGCTGGGGCCAACGTCCTGACTTTC. Residues: CASSPSAGANVLTF.

The genes are TRBV7-6 and TRBJ2-3; D not certain. The CDR3 sequence is 14 residues long. Germline values: CDR1 SGHVS, CDR2 FNYEAQ. Trimming shortened V by 5 bases and J by 2 bases, and 11 bases separated the two germline ends. The CDR3 reads CASSHYPTTDTQYF. As DNA, the CDR3 is TGTGCCAGCAGCCATTATCCTACCACAGATACGCAGTATTTT.

This chain joins TRBV30 and TRBJ2-2, with 7 bases identical to TRBD1. Unmatched junction bases numbered 7, after V lost 5 bases and J lost 1 base. Per germline, CDR1 GTSNPN and CDR2 SVGIG (reference sequence). The CDR3 spans 15 residues. The CDR3 DNA reads as TGTGCCTGGTGGACAGGTCTTGGGAACACCGGGGAGCTGTTTTTT. As protein: CAWWTGLGNTGELFF.

The CDR3 nucleotides are TGCGCCAGCAGCCAAGATCCCGGAACAGTCTCCTACAATGAGCAGTTCTTC. Translated: CASSQDPGTVSYNEQFF. The rearrangement links TRBV4-1 to TRBJ2-1; D is uncertain. V was shortened by 0 bases and J by 0 bases, with 12 bases between the two germline ends. The CDR3 consists of 17 residues. Germline CDR1 reads MGHRA; CDR2 reads YSYEKL.

This chain uses TRBV5-1 with TRBJ2-7, with 9 bases lining up with TRBD1. Germline CDR1 and CDR2: SGHRS and YFSETQ. The CDR3 contains 13 residues. The V segment lost 4 bases and the J segment 5 bases; nucleotides outside the gene matches: 4. The CDR3 nucleotides read TGCGCCAGCAGCCAGGGACAGGGTAACGAGCAGTACGTC. Translated, it gives CASSQGQGNEQYV.

DNA for the CDR3: TGTGCCAGCAGCTTGGCAAGGGGGATCGTTGGGGACATTCAGTACTTC. Translating gives CASSLARGIVGDIQYF. The V gene is TRBV5-4, the J gene TRBJ2-4, with D possibly TRBD1 on 6 matching bases. The CDR3 covers 16 residues. Trimming shortened V by 0 bases and J by 8 bases, and 18 bases separated the two germline ends. Germline lookup yields CDR1 SGHNT and CDR2 YYREEE (reference sequence).

The V gene is TRBV25-1, the J gene TRBJ1-1, with a weak D call TRBD1 (6 bases). With 3 bases removed from V and 6 bases from J, the gap between germline ends came to 11 bases. Per the germline V gene, CDR1 is MGHDK and CDR2 is SYGVNS. CDR3 length equals 13 residues. The CDR3 is CASSDSGAAEAFF. The CDR3 DNA reads as TGTGCCAGCAGTGACTCAGGGGCAGCTGAAGCTTTCTTT.

This chain connects TRBV30 to TRBJ1-1; 9 nucleotides line up with TRBD1. Per germline, CDR1 GTSNPN and CDR2 SVGIG (reference sequence). The CDR3 runs to 13 residues. Losses at the gene ends were 5 bases for V and 3 bases for J; bases not matched to a gene: 4. The CDR3 loop is CAWAGDRDTEAFF. Written as DNA, the CDR3 is TGTGCCTGGGCGGGGGACAGGGACACTGAAGCTTTCTTT.

J is TRBJ2-1 and V is TRBV2, with 7 bases aligning to TRBD2. The CDR3 runs 15 residues. Germline assignment: CDR1 SNHLY and CDR2 FYNNEI. With V trimmed by 2 bases and J by 0 bases, 1 base remained unmatched. The CDR3 nucleotides are TGTGCCAGCAGTGAACCGGGGGGCTCCTACAATGAGCAGTTCTTC. Translating it yields CASSEPGGSYNEQFF.

J is TRBJ2-5 and V is TRBV19; possible D gene TRBD1, 5 bases. Between the trimmed V and J ends, which lost 4 bases and 4 bases, there was a span of 16 bases. The CDR3 runs to 15 residues. The germline V gene has CDR1 LNHDA and CDR2 SQIVND (reference sequence). The CDR3 reads CASSSLARAVETQYF. The CDR3 nucleotides read TGTGCCAGTAGTAGCCTTGCCAGGGCGGTAGAGACCCAGTACTTC.

The genes are TRBV11-1 and TRBJ1-2; 11 bases are a match to TRBD1. Per the germline V gene, CDR1 is SGHAT and CDR2 is FQDESV (reference sequence). V trimming: 5 bases; J trimming: 8 bases; junction bases outside the gene matches: 4. The CDR3 contains 13 residues. The CDR3 DNA follows: TGTGCCAGCAGCCTGGACAGGGGGCACGGCTACACCTTC. It specifies CASSLDRGHGYTF. Full variable domain (remainder filled in from reference TRBV11-1 and TRBJ1-2): EAEVAQSPRYKITEKSQAVAFWCDPISGHATLYWYRQILGQGPELLVQFQDESVVDDSQLPKDRFSAERLKGVDSTLKIQPAELGDSAMYLCASSLDRGHGYTFGSGTRLTVV.

The CDR3 sequence: CASSPSLGEVKTQYF. DNA of the CDR3: TGTGCCAGTAGTCCCTCACTAGGAGAAGTAAAGACCCAGTACTTC. The rearrangement uses TRBV19 and TRBJ2-5; D perhaps matches TRBD2 (5 bases). Trimming took 5 bases from V and 6 from J, leaving 19 bases between them. The CDR3 runs to 15 residues. Germline CDR1 is LNHDA and CDR2 is SQIVND (reference sequence).

The gene calls are TRBV5-5 and TRBJ1-3, with 8 positions matching TRBD1. V was clipped by 4 bases and J by 4 bases; unmatched bases: 7. Germline values: CDR1 SGHKS, CDR2 YYEKEE (reference sequence). The length of the CDR3 is 15 residues. The chain's CDR3 is CASSRERDRGNTIYF. In nucleotides, the CDR3 is TGTGCCAGCAGCCGGGAGAGGGACAGGGGAAACACCATATATTTT.

The chain has TRBV7-2 and TRBJ2-3; 7 bases fit TRBD1. Trimming took 4 bases from V and 13 from J; bases not matched to a gene: 5. Germline V CDR1 and CDR2: SGHTA, FQGNSA. The length of the CDR3 is 11 residues. This CDR3 is CASSSDRVKYF. CDR3 coding DNA: TGTGCCAGCAGCTCCGACAGGGTTAAGTATTTT.

The rearrangement links TRBV30 to TRBJ2-7; 7 bases line up with TRBD1. Germline values: CDR1 GTSNPN, CDR2 SVGIG (reference sequence). Trimming cost V 8 bases and J 5 bases; bases outside gene matches: 9. The CDR3 runs 12 residues. CDR3 nucleotides: TGTGCCGGCCGGGACAGCCTAAACGAGCAGTACGTC. This gives the protein CAGRDSLNEQYV.

This chain links TRBV30 with TRBJ2-2; 7 nucleotides agree with TRBD1. The CDR3 is 17 amino acids. Looked up from germline, CDR1 is GTSNPN and CDR2 is SVGIG (reference sequence). V dropped 2 bases and J dropped 1; count of bases not matched to a gene: 10. The CDR3 loop is CAWSRGSRDRNTGELFF. CDR3 nucleotide sequence: TGTGCCTGGAGTAGGGGGTCCCGGGACAGGAACACCGGGGAGCTGTTTTTT.

Written as DNA, the CDR3 is TGCGCCAGCAGCCTGACTAGCGGGAGTGGGGAGCAGTACTTC. This encodes CASSLTSGSGEQYF. The chain combines TRBV4-1 with TRBJ2-7; 12 nucleotides line up with TRBD2. The CDR3 is 14 residues long. In germline, CDR1 is MGHRA, CDR2 YSYEKL. V lost 4 bases to trimming and J lost 7 bases; unmatched junction nucleotides: 5.

The V and J genes are TRBV5-4 and TRBJ2-5; TRBD2 is a possible D gene (6 bases). Germline-derived CDR1 and CDR2 are SGHNT and YYREEE (reference sequence). Trimming stripped 4 bases from V and 1 base from J, with 17 bases between. The length of the CDR3 is 16 residues. The CDR3: CASSPTGGAIQETQYF. CDR3 bases: TGTGCCAGCAGCCCAACCGGAGGGGCCATCCAAGAGACCCAGTACTTC.

V is TRBV10-3 and J is TRBJ1-5; no clear D. CDR1 and CDR2 (germline): ENHRY, SYGVKD. This CDR3 contains 12 residues. Trimming left V 10 bases short and J 7 bases short, with 14 bases between. The CDR3 reads CATSGFGQPQHF. CDR3 DNA sequence: TGTGCCACTTCGGGTTTTGGACAGCCCCAGCATTTT.

J is TRBJ1-2 and V is TRBV25-1; TRBD1 aligns across 10 bases. V gave up 8 bases and J gave up 8 bases; unmatched junction bases: 8. Germline V CDR1 and CDR2: MGHDK, SYGVNS. This CDR3 region has 13 residues. The CDR3 DNA reads as TGTGCCAGCGGGAGGGACAGGGGTTGGGGCTACACCTTC. This gives the protein CASGRDRGWGYTF.

The chain combines TRBV18 with TRBJ2-1; D might be TRBD1 (5 bases). V was trimmed by 3 bases and J by 7 bases, leaving 19 bases between them. This CDR3 is 16 amino acids long. The germline V gene has CDR1 KGHSH and CDR2 LQKENI. The CDR3: CASSPVWGPEENEQFF. DNA for the CDR3: TGTGCCAGCTCACCGGTGTGGGGCCCCGAGGAAAATGAGCAGTTCTTC.

The rearrangement uses TRBV7-3 and TRBJ2-5, with 7 positions matching TRBD1. Germline CDR1 is SGHTA and CDR2 is FQGTGA. The CDR3 spans 18 residues. After removal of 1 base from V and 2 bases from J, the junction contained 13 bases not matched to a gene. CDR3 nucleotide sequence: TGTGCCAGCAGCTTAAAGGGCGGACAGGACGGCCTACAAGAGACCCAGTACTTC. This sequence encodes CASSLKGGQDGLQETQYF.

The V call is TRBV5-1, the J call TRBJ1-1, with 8 bases that match TRBD1. Unmatched junction bases numbered 10, after V lost 4 bases and J lost 5 bases. The length of the CDR3 is 15 residues. Germline V CDR1 and CDR2: SGHRS, YFSETQ. CDR3 sequence reads: CASSQRQGMITEAFF. The CDR3 region has the DNA TGCGCCAGCAGCCAACGACAGGGGATGATAACTGAAGCTTTCTTT.

This rearrangement joins TRBV2 to TRBJ2-7; possible D gene TRBD1, 6 bases. V dropped 1 base and J dropped 2 bases, with 12 bases sitting between them. The CDR3 loop spans 15 amino acids. Germline CDR1 is SNHLY and CDR2 is FYNNEI. CDR3 region: CASSEEGDVAYEQYV. CDR3 nucleotide sequence: TGTGCCAGCAGTGAAGAGGGGGACGTTGCCTACGAGCAGTACGTC.

V and J are TRBV5-8 and TRBJ1-6, with a weak D call TRBD1 (5 bases). Germline CDR1 reads SGHTS; CDR2 reads YDEGEE. The CDR3 contains 15 residues. V lost 4 bases, J lost 2 bases, and 10 bases lay in between. The DNA for the CDR3 is TGTGCCAGCAGCCCCCAGGGTACCTATAATTCACCCCTCCACTTT. Encoded protein: CASSPQGTYNSPLHF.

This sequence joins TRBV29-1 and TRBJ2-1, with 8 bases lining up with TRBD1. CDR1 SQVTM and CDR2 ANQGSEA come from the germline V gene. This CDR3 is built from 14 residues. J lost 8 bases, V lost 6 bases, and 12 bases had no gene match. In DNA form, the CDR3 reads TGCAGCGTGACCGGACAGGGTCAGGCCGATGAGCAGTTCTTC. This codes for CSVTGQGQADEQFF.

This chain joins TRBV12-5 and TRBJ1-2; D is unclear. This CDR3 region has 14 residues. V dropped 5 bases and J dropped 9 bases, with 19 bases sitting between them. From germline, CDR1 is LGHNT and CDR2 FRNRAP. This CDR3 reads CASGLEIAGVRYTF. CDR3 nucleotide sequence: TGTGCTAGTGGTCTCGAGATCGCCGGGGTACGCTACACCTTC.